This TCR beta chain originates from a study of T cell responses to AZD1222 COVID-19 vaccine. Study observations and caveats: Across spike, vaccine-associated CD4 TCRs were found, dominant at 160-218 and 743-854.

Points on this clone: Its specificity is unknown.

Repertoires were generated with immunoSEQ multiplex PCR, while TCRdb's copy carries only in-frame clones and drops some. The data hold 65,000 to 75,000 clones, with around 80% observed a single time. The TCR was taken from an adult in good health. The sequencing here drew on peripheral blood, taken on day 0 of AZD1222 vaccination.

CDR3 nucleotides: TGTGCCAGCCATCCCCGGGGAAAAGGGTACAATGAGCAGTTCTTC. Its translation: CASHPRGKGYNEQFF. The gene calls are TRBV7-9 and TRBJ2-1, with D possibly matching TRBD2 (5 bases). CDR3 length: 15 amino acids. CDR1 is SEHNR, CDR2 FQNEAQ, per germline (reference sequence). The V end lost 8 bases, the J end lost 4 bases, and 18 bases lay between the germline ends.